This TCR beta chain comes out of a study of T cells in Graves' hyperthyroidism and ophthalmopathy. Overall study results and limits: Ophthalmopathy was identified by the model a median around 5.9 months ahead of onset. The majority of expanded thyroid clonotypes above 0.001 also appeared in blood.

RNA transcripts provided the source from which TCR beta CDR3 regions were amplified. In the first-round RT-PCR of the TCR CDR3, the HTBI primer set was used. Each CDR3 protein is one row after TCRdb ran MiXCR on the multiplex PCR reads. Here the sample spans roughly 500,000 distinct CDR3 sequences, roughly 50% being singletons. This CDR3 is built from 17 residues. Trimming shortened V by 3 bases and J by 0 bases, and 12 bases separated the two germline ends. In germline, CDR1 is PRHDT, CDR2 FYEKMQ (reference sequence). Exclusion of a patient resulted from uncontrolled infection, other autoimmune disease, pregnancy or lactation. This clonotype was detected a few times. Its antigen is currently unknown.

Sequenced material: peripheral blood or thyroid tissue (not recorded which). The chain couples TRBV13 to TRBJ1-6; D possibly corresponds to TRBD1 (6 bases). The sequence came from an adult woman with Graves' disease, either hyperthyroidism or ophthalmopathy (not recorded which). In DNA, the CDR3 is TGTGCCAGCAGCTTGGGGGGCAGGCACTCCTATAATTCACCCCTCCACTTT. Translating gives CASSLGGRHSYNSPLHF.